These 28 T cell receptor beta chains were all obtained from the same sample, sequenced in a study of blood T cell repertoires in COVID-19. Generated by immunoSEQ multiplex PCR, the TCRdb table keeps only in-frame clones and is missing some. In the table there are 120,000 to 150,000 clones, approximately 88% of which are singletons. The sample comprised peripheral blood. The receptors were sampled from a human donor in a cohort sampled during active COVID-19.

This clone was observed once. The CDR3, as DNA: TGTGCCAGCAGCTTGCCGGCCCCAGGGGGCCGCCCCTACGAGCAGTACTTC. It translates to CASSLPAPGGRPYEQYF. This chain joins TRBV5-6 and TRBJ2-7, with 8 nucleotides matching TRBD1. Germline assignment: CDR1 SGHDT and CDR2 YYEEEE. V lost 1 base and J lost 2; bases outside the gene matches: 11. The CDR3 sequence is 17 residues long.

The CDR3 spells CASSQRTVQETQYF. The CDR3 DNA sequence: TGCGCCAGCAGCCAAAGGACAGTCCAAGAGACCCAGTACTTC. The rearrangement uses TRBV4-1 and TRBJ2-5, with D possibly being TRBD1 (6 bases). The germline V and J ends were trimmed by 2 bases and 1 base, with 8 bases remaining between them. The germline gives CDR1 MGHRA, CDR2 YSYEKL. This CDR3 has 14 residues.

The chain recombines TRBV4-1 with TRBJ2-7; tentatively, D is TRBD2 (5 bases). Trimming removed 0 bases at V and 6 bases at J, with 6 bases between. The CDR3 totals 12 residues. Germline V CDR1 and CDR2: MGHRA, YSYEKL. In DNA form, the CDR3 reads TGCGCCAGCAGCCAAGAAGGAGGCGAGCAGTACTTC. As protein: CASSQEGGEQYF.

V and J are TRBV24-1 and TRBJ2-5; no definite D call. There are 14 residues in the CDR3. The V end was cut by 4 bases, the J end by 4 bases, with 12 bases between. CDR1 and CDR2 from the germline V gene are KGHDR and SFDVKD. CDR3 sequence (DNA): TGTGCCACCAGTGACCCCCATGGCGGAGAGACCCAGTACTTC. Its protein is CATSDPHGGETQYF.

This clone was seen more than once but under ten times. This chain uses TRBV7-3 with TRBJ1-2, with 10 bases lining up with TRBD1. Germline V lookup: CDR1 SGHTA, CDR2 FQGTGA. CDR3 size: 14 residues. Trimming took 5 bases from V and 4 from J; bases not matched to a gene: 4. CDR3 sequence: CASSPTGGSYGYTF. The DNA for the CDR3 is TGTGCCAGCAGCCCGACAGGGGGCAGCTATGGCTACACCTTC. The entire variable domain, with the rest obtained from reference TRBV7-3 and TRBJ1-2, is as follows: GAGVSQTPSNKVTEKGKYVELRCDPISGHTALYWYRQSLGQGPEFLIYFQGTGAADDSGLPNDRFFAVRPEGSVSTLKIQRTERGDSAVYLCASSPTGGSYGYTFGSGTRLTVV.

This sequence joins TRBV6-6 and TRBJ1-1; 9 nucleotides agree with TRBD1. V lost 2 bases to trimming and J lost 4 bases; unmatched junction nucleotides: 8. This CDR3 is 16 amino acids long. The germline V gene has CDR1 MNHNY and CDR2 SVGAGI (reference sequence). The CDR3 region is CASSYTHTGGGTEAFF. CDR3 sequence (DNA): TGTGCCAGCAGTTACACACATACAGGGGGCGGCACTGAAGCTTTCTTT.

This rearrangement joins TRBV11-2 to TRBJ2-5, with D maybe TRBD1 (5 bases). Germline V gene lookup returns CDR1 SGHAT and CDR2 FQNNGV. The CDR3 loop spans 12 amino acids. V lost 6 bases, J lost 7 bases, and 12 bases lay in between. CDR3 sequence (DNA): TGTGCCAGCAGTCCAGGGATGAGGACCCAGTACTTC. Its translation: CASSPGMRTQYF.

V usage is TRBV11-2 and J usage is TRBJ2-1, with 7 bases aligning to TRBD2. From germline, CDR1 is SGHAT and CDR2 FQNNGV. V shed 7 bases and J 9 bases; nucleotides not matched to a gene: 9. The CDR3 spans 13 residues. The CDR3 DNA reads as TGTGCCAGCACCGCCGCACTAGCGCTTGAGCAGTTCTTC. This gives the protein CASTAALALEQFF.

The CDR3 DNA is TGCAGCGCGGGGGGCCCCAATCAGCCCCAGCATTTT. This gives the protein CSAGGPNQPQHF. V usage is TRBV29-1 and J usage is TRBJ1-5; tentatively, D is TRBD1 (6 bases). The V gene lost 7 bases and the J gene lost 3 bases, with 10 bases spanning the gap. This CDR3 region has 12 residues. Germline V gene sequence: CDR1 SQVTM, CDR2 ANQGSEA.

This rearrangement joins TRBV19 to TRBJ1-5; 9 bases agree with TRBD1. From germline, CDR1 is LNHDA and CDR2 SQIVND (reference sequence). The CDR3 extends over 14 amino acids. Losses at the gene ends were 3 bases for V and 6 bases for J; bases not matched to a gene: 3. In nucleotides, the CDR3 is TGTGCCAGTAGTATCCGGGACAGGGCTCAGCCCCAGCATTTT. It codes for CASSIRDRAQPQHF.

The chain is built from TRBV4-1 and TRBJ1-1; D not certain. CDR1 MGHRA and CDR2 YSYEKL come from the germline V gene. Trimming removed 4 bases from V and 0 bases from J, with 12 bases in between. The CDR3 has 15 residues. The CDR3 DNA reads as TGCGCCAGCAGCCCCGGTACAGCTTTGAACACTGAAGCTTTCTTT. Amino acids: CASSPGTALNTEAFF.

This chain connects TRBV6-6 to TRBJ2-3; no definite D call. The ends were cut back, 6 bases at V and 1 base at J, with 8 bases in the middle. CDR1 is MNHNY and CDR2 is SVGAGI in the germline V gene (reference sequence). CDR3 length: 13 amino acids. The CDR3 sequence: CASRRRGTDTQYF. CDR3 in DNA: TGTGCCAGCAGACGCCGGGGCACAGATACGCAGTATTTT.

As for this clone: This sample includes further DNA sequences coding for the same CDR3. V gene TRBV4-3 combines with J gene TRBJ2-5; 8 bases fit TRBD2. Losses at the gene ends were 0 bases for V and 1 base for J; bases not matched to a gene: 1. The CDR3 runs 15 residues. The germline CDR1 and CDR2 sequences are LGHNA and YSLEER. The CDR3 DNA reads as TGCGCCAGCAGCCAAGAACGGGGGGGCCAAGAGACCCAGTACTTC. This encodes CASSQERGGQETQYF.

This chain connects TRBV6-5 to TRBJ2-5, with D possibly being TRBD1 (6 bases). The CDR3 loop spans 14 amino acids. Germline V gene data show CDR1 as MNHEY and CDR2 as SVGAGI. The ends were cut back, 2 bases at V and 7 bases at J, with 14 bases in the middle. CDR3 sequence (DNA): TGTGCCAGCAGTTACGTTTTGGAACAGGGGACCCAGTACTTC. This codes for CASSYVLEQGTQYF.

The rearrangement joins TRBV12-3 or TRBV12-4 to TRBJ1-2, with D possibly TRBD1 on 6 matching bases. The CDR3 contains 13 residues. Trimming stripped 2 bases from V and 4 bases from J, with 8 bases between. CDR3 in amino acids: CASSLQGLYGYTF. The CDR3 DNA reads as TGTGCCAGCAGTTTACAGGGGCTCTATGGCTACACCTTC.

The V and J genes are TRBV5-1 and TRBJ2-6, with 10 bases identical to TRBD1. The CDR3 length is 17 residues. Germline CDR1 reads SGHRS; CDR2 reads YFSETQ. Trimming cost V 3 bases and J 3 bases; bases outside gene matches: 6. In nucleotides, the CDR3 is TGCGCCAGCAGCTCGACAGGGGGCGCGGGTGGGGCCAACGTCCTGACTTTC. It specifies CASSSTGGAGGANVLTF.

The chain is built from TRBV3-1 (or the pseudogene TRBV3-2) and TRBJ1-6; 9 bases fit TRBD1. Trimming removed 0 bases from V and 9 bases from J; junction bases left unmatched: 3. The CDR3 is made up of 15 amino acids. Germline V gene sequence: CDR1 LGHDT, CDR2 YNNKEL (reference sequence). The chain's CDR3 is CASSQDGTGFSPLHF. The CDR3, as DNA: TGTGCCAGCAGCCAAGATGGGACAGGGTTTTCACCCCTCCACTTT.

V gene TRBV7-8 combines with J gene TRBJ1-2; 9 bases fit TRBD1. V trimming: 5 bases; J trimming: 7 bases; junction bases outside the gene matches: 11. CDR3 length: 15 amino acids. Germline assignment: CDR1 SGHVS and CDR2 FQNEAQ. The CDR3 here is CASSPGTGTGFGYTF. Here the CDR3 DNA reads TGTGCCAGCAGCCCCGGAACCGGGACAGGGTTTGGCTACACCTTC.

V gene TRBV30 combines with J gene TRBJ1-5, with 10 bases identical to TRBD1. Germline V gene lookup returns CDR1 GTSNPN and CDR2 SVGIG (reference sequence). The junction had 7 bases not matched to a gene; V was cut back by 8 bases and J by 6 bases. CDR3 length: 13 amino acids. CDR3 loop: CAGGRQGAQPQHF. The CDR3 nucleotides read TGTGCCGGGGGGAGACAGGGGGCTCAGCCCCAGCATTTT.

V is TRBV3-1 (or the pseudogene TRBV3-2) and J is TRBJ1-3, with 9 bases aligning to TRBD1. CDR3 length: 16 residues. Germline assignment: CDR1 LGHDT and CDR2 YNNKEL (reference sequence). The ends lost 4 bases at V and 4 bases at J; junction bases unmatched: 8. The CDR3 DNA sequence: TGTGCCAGCAGCCCGTGGGGACAGGGCGTCGGAAACACCATATATTTT. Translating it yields CASSPWGQGVGNTIYF.

CDR3 in amino acids: CASSLAPTGPTEAFF. The CDR3, as DNA: TGTGCCAGCAGCTTGGCTCCGACAGGGCCCACTGAAGCTTTCTTT. The V call is TRBV5-5, the J call TRBJ1-1, with 7 bases identical to TRBD1. The CDR3 contains 15 residues. Germline V gene lookup returns CDR1 SGHKS and CDR2 YYEKEE (reference sequence). V shed 0 bases and J 4 bases; nucleotides not matched to a gene: 6.

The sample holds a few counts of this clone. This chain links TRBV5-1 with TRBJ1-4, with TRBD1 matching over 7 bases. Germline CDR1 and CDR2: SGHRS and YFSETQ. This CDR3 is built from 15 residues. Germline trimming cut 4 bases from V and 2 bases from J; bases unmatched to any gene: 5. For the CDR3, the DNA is TGCGCCAGCAGCCTGCAGGGGGTGACTAATGAAAAACTGTTTTTT. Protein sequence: CASSLQGVTNEKLFF. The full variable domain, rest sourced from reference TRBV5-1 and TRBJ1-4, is KAGVTQTPRYLIKTRGQQVTLSCSPISGHRSVSWYQQTPGQGLQFLFEYFSETQRNKGNFPGRFSGRQFSNSRSEMNVSTLELGDSALYLCASSLQGVTNEKLFFGSGTQLSVL.

DNA for the CDR3: TGTGCCAGCAGCCAAGGTCTTGGAGCGGGGGGACAAGAGACCCAGTACTTC. This gives the protein CASSQGLGAGGQETQYF. The chain recombines TRBV3-1 (or the pseudogene TRBV3-2) with TRBJ2-5; 9 nucleotides agree with TRBD2. J gave up 2 bases and V 1 base, and 8 bases lay outside the gene matches. The CDR3 runs 17 residues. CDR1 and CDR2 (germline): LGHDT, YNNKEL (reference sequence).

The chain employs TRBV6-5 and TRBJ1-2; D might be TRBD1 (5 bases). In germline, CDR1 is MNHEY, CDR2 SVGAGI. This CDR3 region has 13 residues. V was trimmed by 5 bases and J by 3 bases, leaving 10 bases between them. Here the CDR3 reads CASSKQTDYGYTF. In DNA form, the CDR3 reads TGTGCCAGCAGTAAACAGACAGACTATGGCTACACCTTC.

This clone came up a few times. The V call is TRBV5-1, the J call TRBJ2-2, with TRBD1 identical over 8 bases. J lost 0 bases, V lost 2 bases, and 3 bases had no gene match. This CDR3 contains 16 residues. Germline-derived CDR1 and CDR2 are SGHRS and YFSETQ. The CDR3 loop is CASSLTGGSNTGELFF. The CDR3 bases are TGCGCCAGCAGCTTAACAGGGGGTTCGAACACCGGGGAGCTGTTTTTT. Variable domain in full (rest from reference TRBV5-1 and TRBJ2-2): KAGVTQTPRYLIKTRGQQVTLSCSPISGHRSVSWYQQTPGQGLQFLFEYFSETQRNKGNFPGRFSGRQFSNSRSEMNVSTLELGDSALYLCASSLTGGSNTGELFFGEGSRLTVL.

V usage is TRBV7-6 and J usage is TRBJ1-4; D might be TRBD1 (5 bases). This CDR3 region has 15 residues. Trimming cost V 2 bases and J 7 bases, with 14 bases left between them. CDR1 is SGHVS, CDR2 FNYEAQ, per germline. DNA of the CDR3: TGTGCCAGCAGCTTAAATGTAGCAGGGCGTGAAAAACTGTTTTTT. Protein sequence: CASSLNVAGREKLFF.

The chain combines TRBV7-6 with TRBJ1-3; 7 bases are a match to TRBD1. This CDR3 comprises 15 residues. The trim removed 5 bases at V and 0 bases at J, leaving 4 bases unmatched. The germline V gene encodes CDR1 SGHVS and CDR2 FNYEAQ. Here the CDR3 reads CASSPTGSSGNTIYF. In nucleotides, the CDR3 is TGTGCCAGCAGCCCGACAGGGAGCTCTGGAAACACCATATATTTT.

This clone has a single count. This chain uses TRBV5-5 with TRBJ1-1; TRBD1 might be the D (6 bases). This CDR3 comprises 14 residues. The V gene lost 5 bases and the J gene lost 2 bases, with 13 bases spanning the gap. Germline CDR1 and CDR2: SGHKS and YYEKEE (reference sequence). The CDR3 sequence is CASRYGQINTEAFF. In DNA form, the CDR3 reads TGTGCCAGCAGATACGGACAGATTAACACTGAAGCTTTCTTT.